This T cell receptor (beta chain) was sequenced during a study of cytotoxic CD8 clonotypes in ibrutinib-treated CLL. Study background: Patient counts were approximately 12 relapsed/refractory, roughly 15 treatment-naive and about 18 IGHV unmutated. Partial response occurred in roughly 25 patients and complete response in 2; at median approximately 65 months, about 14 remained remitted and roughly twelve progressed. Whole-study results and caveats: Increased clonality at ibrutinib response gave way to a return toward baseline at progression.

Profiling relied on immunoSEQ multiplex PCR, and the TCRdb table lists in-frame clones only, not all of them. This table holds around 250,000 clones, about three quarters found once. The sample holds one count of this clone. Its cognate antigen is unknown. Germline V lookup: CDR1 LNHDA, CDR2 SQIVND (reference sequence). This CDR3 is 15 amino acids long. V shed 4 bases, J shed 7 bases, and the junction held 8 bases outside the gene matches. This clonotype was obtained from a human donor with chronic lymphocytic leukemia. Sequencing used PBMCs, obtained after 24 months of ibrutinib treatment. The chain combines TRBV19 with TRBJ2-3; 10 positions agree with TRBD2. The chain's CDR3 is CASSTPSGSMNTQYF. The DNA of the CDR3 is TGTGCCAGTAGTACCCCTAGCGGGAGTATGAATACGCAGTATTTT.